A selection of T cell receptor beta chains follows, all from one sample in a study of cytomegalovirus exposure and HLA in healthy donors. The repertoire was sequenced with immunoSEQ multiplex PCR; TCRdb's copy has only in-frame clones and lacks some. The table has 85,000 to 130,000 clones, 65% to 80% seen once; the top ten hold 6.1%. The specimen was PBMCs. The origin of the receptors is a woman between 50 and 59 years old in good health and CMV-seropositive. The CDR3 runs from the conserved cysteine through the conserved F or W. A D gene is named only where the DNA matches it firmly. Clone size, where shown, is once, few, many, or a class for clones that have expanded.

medium-sized | 15 | TRBJ1-5 | TRBD1 | TRBV4-3 | CASSRNYRGAQPQHF | TGCGCCAGCAGCCGGAATTACAGGGGGGCTCAGCCCCAGCATTTT
NA | 13 | TRBJ2-5 | NA | TRBV4-2 | CASSQDIFGEQYF | TGTGCCAGCAGCCAAGATATCTTCGGGGAGCAGTACTTC
few | 12 | TRBJ1-1 | NA | TRBV28 | CASSLLTREAFF | TGTGCCAGCAGCCTATTAACCAGGGAAGCTTTCTTT
NA | 14 | TRBJ1-3 | NA | TRBV5-1 | CASSTEDSRDTIYF | TGCGCCAGCAGCACGGAGGACAGTCGCGACACCATATATTTT
NA | 14 | TRBJ1-2 | TRBD1 | TRBV28 | CASSADRATYGYTF | TGTGCCAGCAGTGCGGACAGGGCAACCTATGGCTACACCTTC
NA | 14 | TRBJ1-3 | NA | TRBV28 | CASSVQGSGNTIYF | TGTGCCAGCAGTGTACAGGGATCCGGAAACACCATATATTTT
NA | 15 | TRBJ2-5 | TRBD2 | TRBV14 | CASSQDGRGQETQYF | TGTGCCAGCAGCCAAGATGGGAGGGGCCAAGAGACCCAGTACTTC
NA | 14 | TRBJ1-4 | TRBD1 | TRBV19 | CASSRTGGNEKLFF | TGTGCCAGTAGCCGGACAGGGGGGAATGAAAAACTGTTTTTT
NA | 15 | TRBJ2-7 | TRBD2 | TRBV28 | CASSPFWGGSYEQYF | TGTGCCAGCAGTCCCTTCTGGGGAGGGTCCTACGAGCAGTACTTC
few | 15 | TRBJ2-3 | NA | TRBV5-1 | CASSLGAGATDTQYF | TGCGCCAGCAGCTTGGGGGCAGGGGCGACAGATACGCAGTATTTT
NA | 13 | TRBJ1-4 | NA | TRBV18 | CASSPRKAEKLFF | TGTGCCAGCTCACCACGGAAAGCGGAGAAACTGTTTTTT
NA | 12 | TRBJ1-1 | NA | TRBV18 | CASSYGQLEAFF | TGTGCCAGCTCCTACGGACAGCTCGAAGCTTTCTTT
NA | 15 | TRBJ2-4 | NA | TRBV6-6 | CASSFGTPGRNIQYF | TGTGCCAGCAGTTTTGGGACTCCAGGCCGAAACATTCAGTACTTC
NA | 18 | TRBJ2-7 | TRBD2 | TRBV7-6 | CASSSRLGDGGGTYEQYF | TGTGCCAGCAGCTCTAGATTGGGAGACGGCGGGGGGACCTACGAGCAGTACTTC
NA | 13 | TRBJ1-2 | NA | TRBV30 | CAGPPVGSYGYTF | TGTGCCGGGCCGCCCGTGGGTTCCTATGGCTACACCTTC
NA | 15 | TRBJ1-5 | TRBD1 | TRBV5-3 | CARSQGDSPDRPQHF | TGTGCCAGAAGCCAGGGGGACAGTCCCGATCGGCCCCAGCATTTT
NA | 15 | TRBJ1-6 | NA | TRBV27 | CASRMWTPKESPLHF | TGTGCCAGCAGGATGTGGACTCCTAAGGAATCACCCCTCCACTTT
few | 13 | TRBJ1-2 | TRBD1 | TRBV6-5 | CASRPQGAYGYTF | TGTGCCAGCAGACCACAGGGGGCCTATGGCTACACCTTC
NA | 13 | TRBJ2-1 | TRBD1 | TRBV27 | CASSLPGQFEQFF | TGTGCCAGCAGTTTGCCGGGACAGTTCGAGCAGTTCTTC
NA | 15 | TRBJ2-3 | NA | TRBV7-9 | CASTTAGGAADTQYF | TGTGCCAGCACCACGGCTGGGGGGGCGGCAGATACGCAGTATTTT
once | 15 | TRBJ2-5 | NA | TRBV6-1 | CASAKDLGGQETQYF | TGTGCCAGCGCAAAGGATCTGGGGGGACAAGAGACCCAGTACTTC
NA | 15 | TRBJ2-3 | TRBD1 | TRBV19 | CASCDRASRTDTQYF | TGTGCCAGTTGCGACAGGGCCAGTCGCACAGATACGCAGTATTTT
once | 16 | TRBJ2-2 | TRBD1 | TRBV27 | CASSTTGGAGTGELFF | TGTGCCAGCAGCACCACAGGGGGCGCAGGTACCGGGGAGCTGTTTTTT
NA | 14 | TRBJ1-2 | TRBD1 | TRBV30 | CAWSSQQGAYGYTF | TGTGCCTGGAGTTCCCAACAGGGGGCCTATGGCTACACCTTC
once | 18 | TRBJ2-1 | TRBD2 | TRBV7-2 | CASSIQGGGPFSYNEQFF | TGTGCCAGCAGCATTCAGGGCGGGGGGCCTTTCTCCTACAATGAGCAGTTCTTC
NA | 14 | TRBJ1-2 | NA | TRBV6-6 | CASSYDRGILGYTF | TGTGCCAGCAGTTACGATCGGGGAATCCTCGGCTACACCTTC
NA | 14 | TRBJ1-5 | NA | TRBV9 | CASSVGRGYQPQHF | TGTGCCAGCAGCGTAGGTAGGGGATACCAGCCCCAGCATTTT
NA | 15 | TRBJ2-5 | TRBD2 | TRBV4-2 | CASSQAGGAGETQYF | TGTGCCAGCAGCCAGGCCGGGGGGGCGGGGGAGACCCAGTACTTC
NA | 16 | TRBJ1-4 | NA | TRBV19 | CASSIQGSGTNEKLFF | TGTGCCAGTAGTATCCAGGGTAGCGGAACTAATGAAAAACTGTTTTTT
NA | 13 | TRBJ2-7 | NA | TRBV5-1 | CASSLDTAYEQYF | TGCGCCAGCAGCTTGGACACCGCCTACGAGCAGTACTTC
NA | 15 | TRBJ1-4 | NA | TRBV9 | CASSTRTATNEKLFF | TGTGCCAGCAGCACGCGGACAGCGACTAATGAAAAACTGTTTTTT
NA | 14 | TRBJ1-1 | NA | TRBV5-1 | CASSSPVHNTEAFF | TGCGCCAGCAGCTCGCCCGTACACAACACTGAAGCTTTCTTT
NA | 15 | TRBJ1-5 | TRBD1 | TRBV5-6 | CASSLADRVGQPQHF | TGTGCCAGCAGCTTGGCGGACAGGGTTGGGCAGCCCCAGCATTTT
once | 16 | TRBJ1-2 | NA | TRBV7-2 | CASSLSPTGLNYGYTF | TGTGCCAGCAGCTTATCCCCGACAGGTCTGAACTATGGCTACACCTTC
NA | 13 | TRBJ2-7 | TRBD1 | TRBV5-6 | CASSSRQGYEQYF | TGTGCCAGCAGCTCCAGACAGGGCTACGAGCAGTACTTC
once | 17 | TRBJ1-2 | TRBD1 | TRBV28 | CASSSTTVDREDYGYTF | TGTGCCAGCAGTTCCACAACCGTGGACAGGGAGGACTATGGCTACACCTTC
NA | 12 | TRBJ2-5 | NA | TRBV7-2 | CASSFTQETQYF | TGTGCCAGCAGCTTCACTCAAGAGACCCAGTACTTC
NA | 13 | TRBJ2-7 | TRBD2 | TRBV7-7 | CASSSTWEGEQYF | TGTGCTAGCAGCTCCACCTGGGAGGGCGAGCAGTACTTC
NA | 13 | TRBJ2-7 | NA | TRBV7-3 | CASSLGPSYEQYF | TGTGCCAGCAGCTTAGGGCCATCCTACGAGCAGTACTTC
NA | 14 | TRBJ1-6 | NA | TRBV4-1 | CASSQGSGISPLHF | TGCGCCAGCAGCCAAGGCTCAGGGATCTCACCCCTCCACTTT
few | 12 | TRBJ1-2 | TRBD1 | TRBV28 | CASRYSGGGYTF | TGTGCCAGCAGATATTCAGGGGGCGGCTACACCTTC
few | 16 | TRBJ1-5 | NA | TRBV7-2 | CASSLGGDPRNQPQHF | TGTGCCAGCAGCTTAGGGGGAGATCCTAGAAATCAGCCCCAGCATTTT
NA | 14 | TRBJ1-2 | TRBD1 | TRBV13 | CASSSDRAPYGYTF | TGTGCCAGCAGCTCCGACAGGGCCCCCTATGGCTACACCTTC
NA | 16 | TRBJ1-6 | TRBD1 | TRBV13 | CASSLGQSSYNSPLHF | TGTGCCAGCAGCTTGGGACAGAGCTCCTATAATTCACCCCTCCACTTT
NA | 14 | TRBJ2-7 | NA | TRBV19 | CASSSTGISYEQYF | TGTGCCAGTAGTTCAACAGGGATCTCCTACGAGCAGTACTTC
NA | 18 | TRBJ1-2 | TRBD1 | TRBV27 | CASSLYPGQGNTVYGYTF | TGTGCCAGCAGTCTATATCCCGGACAGGGTAATACAGTCTATGGCTACACCTTC
NA | 15 | TRBJ2-2 | NA | TRBV4-3 | CASSQDSRDTGELFF | TGCGCCAGCAGCCAAGATTCCAGGGACACCGGGGAGCTGTTTTTT
NA | 15 | TRBJ1-2 | NA | TRBV4-3 | CASSRASGGTYGYTF | TGCGCCAGCAGCCGGGCCTCGGGAGGGACCTATGGCTACACCTTC
NA | 15 | TRBJ2-7 | NA | TRBV11-2 | CASSLARLAGRGQYF | TGTGCCAGCAGCTTAGCTCGGTTAGCTGGGAGAGGGCAGTACTTC
NA | 14 | TRBJ2-7 | NA | TRBV7-6 | CASSPGRGSYEQYF | TGTGCCAGCAGCCCAGGCAGGGGCAGCTACGAGCAGTACTTC
NA | 13 | TRBJ1-1 | NA | TRBV10-3 | CAISGTSNTEAFF | TGTGCCATCAGTGGGACTTCGAACACTGAAGCTTTCTTT